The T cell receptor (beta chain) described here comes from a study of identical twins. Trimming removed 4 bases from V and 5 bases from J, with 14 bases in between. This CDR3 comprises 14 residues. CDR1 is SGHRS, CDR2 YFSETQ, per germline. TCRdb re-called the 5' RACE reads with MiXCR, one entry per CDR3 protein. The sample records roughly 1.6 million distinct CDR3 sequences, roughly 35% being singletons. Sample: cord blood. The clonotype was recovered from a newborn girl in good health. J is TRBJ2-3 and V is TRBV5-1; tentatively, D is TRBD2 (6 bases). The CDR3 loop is CASSLGTQGDTQYF. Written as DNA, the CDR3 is TGCGCCAGCAGCCTCGGGACTCAGGGAGATACGCAGTATTTT.